The 13 T cell receptor beta chains in this list originate from one sample, sequenced in a study of early T cells in non-severe SARS-CoV-2 infection. One entry per CDR3 protein results from TCRdb running MiXCR on the 5' RACE reads. The data hold 75,000 to 100,000 distinct CDR3 sequences, with roughly 14% observed a single time. Sequenced material: whole blood. The receptor source for this set is an adult who was a healthcare worker with PCR-confirmed SARS-CoV-2 infection or an uninfected control (not recorded which).

V is TRBV6-1 and J is TRBJ2-1, with 7 bases identical to TRBD1. The CDR3 spans 13 residues. With V trimmed by 5 bases and J by 16 bases, 14 bases remained unmatched. Germline V gene data show CDR1 as MNHNS and CDR2 as SASEGT. The CDR3 spells CASSYLTGQGFFF. The CDR3 DNA is TGTGCCAGCAGTTATTTGACAGGGCAAGGTTTTTTCTTC.

V gene TRBV20-1 combines with J gene TRBJ2-1, with D tentatively TRBD1 (6 bases). CDR1 and CDR2 (germline): DFQATT, SNEGSKA (reference sequence). V was shortened by 3 bases and J by 8 bases, with 11 bases between the two germline ends. This CDR3 region has 12 residues. In DNA, the CDR3 is TGCAGTGCTAGCCAGGACAGACATGAGCAGTTCTTC. Its protein product is CSASQDRHEQFF.

J is TRBJ2-1 and V is TRBV12-3 or TRBV12-4; a weak D match, TRBD2 (5 bases). The V and J ends lost 5 bases and 12 bases respectively, with 11 bases between them. This CDR3 contains 11 residues. The CDR3 coding sequence is TGTGCCAGCAGTGACCCACGGGGGCAGTTCTTC. Its protein is CASSDPRGQFF.

This clonotype was counted ten times or more. The rearrangement links TRBV18 to TRBJ2-5; 8 bases are a match to TRBD1. Germline CDR1 reads KGHSH; CDR2 reads LQKENI. This CDR3 region has 15 residues. With V trimmed by 3 bases and J by 4 bases, 7 bases remained unmatched. The CDR3 protein is CASSPGQGRRETQYF. As DNA, the CDR3 is TGTGCCAGCTCACCCGGACAGGGAAGAAGAGAGACCCAGTACTTC.

This clonotype was detected many times. The rearrangement links TRBV11-1 to TRBJ1-1; perhaps TRBD1 as D (5 bases). Germline-derived CDR1 and CDR2 are SGHAT and FQDESV (reference sequence). The V end lost 4 bases, the J end lost 3 bases, and 9 bases lay between the germline ends. The CDR3 consists of 13 residues. The DNA for the CDR3 is TGTGCCAGCAGCTCCGTAGGGGACACTGAAGCTTTCTTT. Translation gives CASSSVGDTEAFF.

There are a few counts of this clonotype. The rearrangement uses TRBV23-1 and TRBJ2-7; either TRBD1 or TRBD2 may fit D (6 bases each). TRBV23-1 is an ORF for which the function is uncertain. The CDR3 spans 13 residues. The germline V and J ends were trimmed by 8 bases and 3 bases, with 14 bases remaining between them. Here the CDR3 DNA reads TGCGCCAGCGGACTGGGGGGCCGCTACGAGCAGTACGTC. Translating it yields CASGLGGRYEQYV.

The CDR3 here is CSGLTGTGGSDTQYF. The DNA for the CDR3 is TGCAGCGGCCTAACCGGGACAGGGGGCTCAGATACGCAGTATTTT. The chain is built from TRBV29-1 and TRBJ2-3; TRBD1 matches at 12 bases. CDR3 length equals 15 residues. V lost 7 bases, J lost 4 bases, and 9 bases stayed unmatched. The V gene's germline CDR1 is SQVTM and CDR2 ANQGSEA.

There are a few counts of this clonotype. The chain combines TRBV4-1 with TRBJ1-5; no firm D call. The CDR3 covers 16 residues. Trimming left V 4 bases short and J 7 bases short, with 20 bases between. CDR1 MGHRA and CDR2 YSYEKL come from the germline V gene. The CDR3 DNA is TGCGCCAGCAGCCGGTCCCAGGAAGGTATGTGGCAGCCCCAGCATTTT. The encoded protein is CASSRSQEGMWQPQHF.

The sample holds a few counts of this clonotype. The chain employs TRBV20-1 and TRBJ1-2; D gene ambiguous. The germline gives CDR1 DFQATT, CDR2 SNEGSKA (reference sequence). The V end was cut by 3 bases, the J end by 6 bases, with 11 bases between. This CDR3 is built from 12 residues. CDR3 nucleotide sequence: TGCAGTGCTAGGGGGATAAACCATGGCTACACCTTC. Its translation is CSARGINHGYTF.

The table lists this clonotype with a few counts. The chain is built from TRBV4-1 and TRBJ2-1, with 7 bases identical to TRBD2. The CDR3 loop spans 14 amino acids. V was pared by 3 bases and J by 9 bases, with 8 bases of the junction left unmatched. Germline V lookup: CDR1 MGHRA, CDR2 YSYEKL. As DNA, the CDR3 is TGCGCCAGCAGCCAGGCCGAGCGGGGAACTGAGCAGTTCTTC. Protein sequence: CASSQAERGTEQFF.

The CDR3 loop reads CATSESQLYGYTF. The CDR3 bases are TGTGCCACCAGTGAAAGCCAGCTCTATGGCTACACCTTC. The V call is TRBV24-1, the J call TRBJ1-2; no clear D gene. The CDR3 is 13 residues long. Germline V CDR1 and CDR2: KGHDR, SFDVKD. The V end was cut by 4 bases, the J end by 4 bases, with 9 bases between.

This chain connects TRBV29-1 to TRBJ1-1; D not resolved. This CDR3 comprises 12 residues. V dropped 4 bases and J dropped 1 base, with 7 bases sitting between them. The V gene's germline CDR1 is SQVTM and CDR2 ANQGSEA. The CDR3 DNA reads TGCAGCGTTGCAGCGACGAACACTGAAGCTTTCTTT. It is translated as CSVAATNTEAFF. Filled out from reference TRBV29-1 and TRBJ1-1, the complete variable domain reads SAVISQKPSRDICQRGTSLTIQCQVDSQVTMMFWYRQQPGQSLTLIATANQGSEATYESGFVIDKFPISRPNLTFSTLTVSNMSPEDSSIYLCSVAATNTEAFFGQGTRLTVV.

This clonotype appeared a few times. CDR3 coding DNA: TGCAGCGTTGGGTCCCAGGGACTCAGCTCCTACAATGAGCAGTTCTTC. Its translation: CSVGSQGLSSYNEQFF. This chain uses TRBV29-1 with TRBJ2-1; weak D call: TRBD2 (6 bases). Per germline, CDR1 SQVTM and CDR2 ANQGSEA. The CDR3 is made up of 16 amino acids. The V end was cut by 4 bases, the J end by 0 bases, with 16 bases between.